The T cell receptor (beta chain) described here comes from a study of blood T cell repertoires in COVID-19. Study-wide background: The origin of the acute and convalescent COVID-19 samples was the United States, Italy and Spain. T cells, B-cell-depleted T cells, or PBMCs provided the cDNA or gDNA that served as material.

In the authors' methods: The authors estimated nucleated cell counts from reference gene primer amplification. TCRdb's copy holds only in-frame clones and misses some; the assay was immunoSEQ multiplex PCR. Clonal size and the V and J genes are those of that table, whereas D and trimming came from the DNA. Of 140,000 to 150,000 clones in the sample, more than 70% were seen once. Sequenced: peripheral blood. The receptor comes from a man in his fifties or sixties with active or convalescent COVID-19.

This CDR3 is CASSPGQGATGSPLHF. The CDR3 DNA is TGTGCCAGCAGCCCGGGACAGGGGGCGACTGGTTCACCCCTCCACTTT. The J gene is TRBJ1-6, the V gene TRBV3-1 (or the pseudogene TRBV3-2); TRBD1 agrees at 12 bases. This CDR3 has 16 amino acids. The trim removed 4 bases at V and 9 bases at J, leaving 7 bases unmatched. Germline loops: CDR1 LGHDT, CDR2 YNNKEL (reference sequence).